The 4 T cell receptor beta chains below come from one sample, sequenced in a study of naive and memory T cell subsets. An equimolar mix of two oligonucleotides served as the beta constant-region primer for TRBC1 and TRBC2. Ligated cDNA was amplified by four rounds of PCR with nested alpha and beta constant-region primers and SP2. TCRdb used MiXCR to reprocess the UMI-ligation and nested PCR reads, holding one entry per CDR3 protein. Among some 8,000 distinct CDR3 sequences listed, less than 35% were seen once. The material sequenced was CD8+ TEMRA cells from blood. The sample's subset: effector memory re-expressing CD45RA, CD45RA+ CD27-. The receptor source for this set is a human donor in good health.

The chain has TRBV27 and TRBJ1-1; the D gene is possibly TRBD1 (5 bases). CDR3 size: 17 residues. V was cut by 5 bases and J by 8 bases, with 27 bases left in between. Germline CDR1 MNHEY, CDR2 SMNVEV (reference sequence). The CDR3 loop is CASSQSAGPTSATEAFF. CDR3 nucleotide sequence: TGTGCCAGCAGTCAAAGCGCAGGGCCAACCTCTGCTACAGAAGCTTTCTTT.

This clonotype has just a few counts. The chain is built from TRBV28 and TRBJ2-3; D possibly corresponds to TRBD1 (5 bases). Germline assignment: CDR1 MDHEN and CDR2 SYDVKM. The CDR3 spans 15 residues. Trimming removed 0 bases at V and 0 bases at J, with 7 bases between. CDR3 nucleotides: TGTGCCAGCAGTTTATGGACAGATAGCACAGATACGCAGTATTTT. This gives the protein CASSLWTDSTDTQYF.

By proportion, this clonotype is medium-sized. A much larger clone lies one base from this, so it may be a read error. This rearrangement joins TRBV2 to TRBJ2-1; D remains ambiguous. This CDR3 has 14 amino acids. Trimming shortened V by 8 bases and J by 1 base, and 12 bases separated the two germline ends. Germline values: CDR1 SNHLY, CDR2 FYNNEI. For the CDR3, the DNA is TGTGCCAGCCATCAGGCAAGATCCTACAATGAGCAGTTCTTC. Its protein is CASHQARSYNEQFF. Together with reference TRBV2 and TRBJ2-1, the CDR3 gives the full variable domain: EPEVTQTPSHQVTQMGQEVILRCVPISNHLYFYWYRQILGQKVEFLVSFYNNEISEKSEIFDDQFSVERPDGSNFTLKIRSTKLEDSAMYFCASHQARSYNEQFFGPGTRLTVL.

V is TRBV3-1 and J is TRBJ2-7; D unresolved. CDR1 is LGHDT, CDR2 YNNKEL, per germline (reference sequence). Trimming shortened V by 3 bases and J by 7 bases, and 16 bases separated the two germline ends. This CDR3 is built from 14 residues. CDR3 residues: CASSQGLGRVEQYF. The CDR3, as DNA: TGTGCCAGCAGCCAGGGCCTCGGTAGAGTTGAGCAGTACTTC.